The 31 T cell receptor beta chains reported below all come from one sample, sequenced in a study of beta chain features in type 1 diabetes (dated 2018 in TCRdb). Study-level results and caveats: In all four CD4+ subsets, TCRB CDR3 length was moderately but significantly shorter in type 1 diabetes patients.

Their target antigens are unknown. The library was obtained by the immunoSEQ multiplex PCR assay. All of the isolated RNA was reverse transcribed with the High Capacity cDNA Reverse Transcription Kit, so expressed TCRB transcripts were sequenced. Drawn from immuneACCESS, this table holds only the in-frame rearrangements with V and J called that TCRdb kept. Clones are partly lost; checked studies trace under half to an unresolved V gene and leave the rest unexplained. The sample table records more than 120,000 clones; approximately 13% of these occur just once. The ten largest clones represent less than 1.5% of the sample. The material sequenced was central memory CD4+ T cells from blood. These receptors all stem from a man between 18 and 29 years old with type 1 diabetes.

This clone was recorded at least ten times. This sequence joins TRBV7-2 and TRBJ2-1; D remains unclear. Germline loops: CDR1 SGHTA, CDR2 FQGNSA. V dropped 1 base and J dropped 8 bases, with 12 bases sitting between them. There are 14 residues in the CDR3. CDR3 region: CASSLGQVPHEQFF. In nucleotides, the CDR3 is TGTGCCAGCAGCTTAGGGCAGGTACCGCATGAGCAGTTCTTC.

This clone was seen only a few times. This CDR3 reads CASSQDLTVRDTEAFF. The CDR3, as DNA: TGCGCCAGCAGCCAAGATTTGACAGTTCGAGACACTGAAGCTTTCTTT. The chain is built from TRBV4-1 and TRBJ1-1; D may be TRBD1 (5 bases). CDR1 MGHRA and CDR2 YSYEKL come from the germline V gene. V was trimmed by 0 bases and J by 3 bases, leaving 14 bases between them. The CDR3 spans 16 residues.

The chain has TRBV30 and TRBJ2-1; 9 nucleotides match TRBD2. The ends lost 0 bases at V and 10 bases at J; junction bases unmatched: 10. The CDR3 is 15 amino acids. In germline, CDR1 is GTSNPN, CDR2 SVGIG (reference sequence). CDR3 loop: CAWSVTAGGTLEQFF. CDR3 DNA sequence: TGTGCCTGGAGTGTAACCGCGGGGGGGACCCTAGAGCAGTTCTTC.

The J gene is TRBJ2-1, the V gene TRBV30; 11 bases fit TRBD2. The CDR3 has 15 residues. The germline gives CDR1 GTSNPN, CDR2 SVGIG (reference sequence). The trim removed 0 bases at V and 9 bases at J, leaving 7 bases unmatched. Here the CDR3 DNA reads TGTGCCTGGAGTGTAGCTAGCGGGGGGTCAGGTGAGCAGTTCTTC. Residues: CAWSVASGGSGEQFF.

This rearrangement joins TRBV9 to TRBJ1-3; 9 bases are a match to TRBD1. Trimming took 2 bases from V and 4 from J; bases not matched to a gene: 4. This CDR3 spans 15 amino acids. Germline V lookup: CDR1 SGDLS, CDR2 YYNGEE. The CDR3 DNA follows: TGTGCCAGCAGCGTCGGGACAGGGAGAGGAAACACCATATATTTT. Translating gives CASSVGTGRGNTIYF.

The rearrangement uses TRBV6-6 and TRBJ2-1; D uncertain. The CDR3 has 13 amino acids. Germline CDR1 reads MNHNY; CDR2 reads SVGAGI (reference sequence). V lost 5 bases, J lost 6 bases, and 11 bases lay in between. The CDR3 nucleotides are TGTGCCAGCAGTCTCAACCACGGCAATGAGCAGTTCTTC. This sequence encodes CASSLNHGNEQFF.

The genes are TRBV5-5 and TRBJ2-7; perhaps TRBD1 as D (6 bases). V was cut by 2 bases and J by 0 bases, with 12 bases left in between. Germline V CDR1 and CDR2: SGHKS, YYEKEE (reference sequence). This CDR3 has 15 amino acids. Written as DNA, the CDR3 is TGTGCCAGCAGCTTACACGACAGGAGCTCCTACGAGCAGTACTTC. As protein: CASSLHDRSSYEQYF. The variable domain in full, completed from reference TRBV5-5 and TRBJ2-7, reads DAGVTQSPTHLIKTRGQQVTLRCSPISGHKSVSWYQQVLGQGPQFIFQYYEKEERGRGNFPDRFSARQFPNYSSELNVNALLLGDSALYLCASSLHDRSSYEQYFGPGTRLTVT.

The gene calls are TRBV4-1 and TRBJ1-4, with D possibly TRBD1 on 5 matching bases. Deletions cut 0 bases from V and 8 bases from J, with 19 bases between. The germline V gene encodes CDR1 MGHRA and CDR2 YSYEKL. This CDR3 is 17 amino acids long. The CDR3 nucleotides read TGCGCCAGCAGCCAAGATAGAAGGGGCAGGGTCGCGGAAAAACTGTTTTTT. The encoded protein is CASSQDRRGRVAEKLFF.

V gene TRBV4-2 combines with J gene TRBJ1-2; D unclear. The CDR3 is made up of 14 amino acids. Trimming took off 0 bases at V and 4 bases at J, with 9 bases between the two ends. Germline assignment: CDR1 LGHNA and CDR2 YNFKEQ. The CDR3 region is CASSQEESLYGYTF. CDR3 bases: TGTGCCAGCAGCCAAGAGGAGAGCCTCTATGGCTACACCTTC.

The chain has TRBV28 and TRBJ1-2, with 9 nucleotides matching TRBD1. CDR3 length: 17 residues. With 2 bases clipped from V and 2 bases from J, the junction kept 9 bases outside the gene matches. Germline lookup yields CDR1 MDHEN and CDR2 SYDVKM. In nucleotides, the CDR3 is TGTGCCAGCAGTTTAGGGTCACGGACAGGGGACAACTATGGCTACACCTTC. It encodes CASSLGSRTGDNYGYTF.

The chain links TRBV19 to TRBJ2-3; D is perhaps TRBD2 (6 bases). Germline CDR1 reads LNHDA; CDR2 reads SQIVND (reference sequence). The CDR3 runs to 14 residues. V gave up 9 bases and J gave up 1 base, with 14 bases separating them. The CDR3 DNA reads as TGTGCCAGCATCGGGCGGGGCGGCACAGATACGCAGTATTTT. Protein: CASIGRGGTDTQYF.

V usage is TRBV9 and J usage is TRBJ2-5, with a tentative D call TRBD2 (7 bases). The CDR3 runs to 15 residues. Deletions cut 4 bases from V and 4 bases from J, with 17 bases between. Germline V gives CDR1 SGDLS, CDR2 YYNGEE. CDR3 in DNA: TGTGCCAGCAGCCCCTCTGCGGGGGCCCGAGAGACCCAGTACTTC. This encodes CASSPSAGARETQYF.

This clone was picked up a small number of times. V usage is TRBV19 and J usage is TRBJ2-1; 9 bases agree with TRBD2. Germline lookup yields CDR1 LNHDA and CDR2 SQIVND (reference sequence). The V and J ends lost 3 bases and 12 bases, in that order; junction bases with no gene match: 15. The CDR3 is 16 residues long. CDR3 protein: CASSIYGGGAPAVQFF. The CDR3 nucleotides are TGTGCCAGTAGTATCTACGGCGGGGGGGCCCCCGCGGTGCAGTTCTTC.

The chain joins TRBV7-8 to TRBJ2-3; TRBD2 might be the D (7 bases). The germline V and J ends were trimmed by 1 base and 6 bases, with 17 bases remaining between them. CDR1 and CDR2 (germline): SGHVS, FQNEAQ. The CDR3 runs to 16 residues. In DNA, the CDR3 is TGTGCCAGCAGCTTAGTGGGAGGGGCGGGGGCTGATACGCAGTATTTT. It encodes CASSLVGGAGADTQYF.

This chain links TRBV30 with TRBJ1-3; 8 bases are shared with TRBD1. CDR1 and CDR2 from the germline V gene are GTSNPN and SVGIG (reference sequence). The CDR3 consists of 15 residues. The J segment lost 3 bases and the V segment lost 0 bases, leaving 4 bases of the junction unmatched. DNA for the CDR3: TGTGCCTGGAGTGTACCCGGGACAGGTGGAAACACCATATATTTT. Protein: CAWSVPGTGGNTIYF. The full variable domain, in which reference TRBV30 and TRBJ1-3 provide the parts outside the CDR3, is SQTIHQWPATLVQPVGSPLSLECTVEGTSNPNLYWYRQAAGRGLQLLFYSVGIGQISSEVPQNLSASRPQDRQFILSSKKLLLSDSGFYLCAWSVPGTGGNTIYFGEGSWLTVV.

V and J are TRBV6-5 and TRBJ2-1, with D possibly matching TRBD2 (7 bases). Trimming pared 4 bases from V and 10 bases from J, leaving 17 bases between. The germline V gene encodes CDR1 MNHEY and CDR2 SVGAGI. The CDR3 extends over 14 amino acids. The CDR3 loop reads CASSSPTGGPEQFF. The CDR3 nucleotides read TGTGCCAGCAGTTCACCTACGGGGGGCCCGGAGCAGTTCTTC.

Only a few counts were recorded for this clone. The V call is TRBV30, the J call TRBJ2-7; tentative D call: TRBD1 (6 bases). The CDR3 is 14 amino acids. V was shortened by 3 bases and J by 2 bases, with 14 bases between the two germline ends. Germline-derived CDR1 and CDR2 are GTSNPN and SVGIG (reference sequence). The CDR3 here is CAWRPGHATYEQYF. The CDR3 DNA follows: TGTGCCTGGAGGCCGGGACACGCCACCTACGAGCAGTACTTC.

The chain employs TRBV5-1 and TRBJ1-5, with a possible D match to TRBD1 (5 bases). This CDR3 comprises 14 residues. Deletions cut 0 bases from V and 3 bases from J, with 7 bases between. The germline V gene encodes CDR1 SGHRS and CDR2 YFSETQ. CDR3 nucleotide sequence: TGCGCCAGCAGCTTGGCAGGGTTCAATCAGCCCCAGCATTTT. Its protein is CASSLAGFNQPQHF.

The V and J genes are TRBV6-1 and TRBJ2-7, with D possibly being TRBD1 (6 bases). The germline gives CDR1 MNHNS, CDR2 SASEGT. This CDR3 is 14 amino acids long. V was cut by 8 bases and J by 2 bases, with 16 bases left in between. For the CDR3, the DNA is TGTGCCAGCTCCGTAGGGCAGGGGACCTACGAGCAGTACTTC. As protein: CASSVGQGTYEQYF.

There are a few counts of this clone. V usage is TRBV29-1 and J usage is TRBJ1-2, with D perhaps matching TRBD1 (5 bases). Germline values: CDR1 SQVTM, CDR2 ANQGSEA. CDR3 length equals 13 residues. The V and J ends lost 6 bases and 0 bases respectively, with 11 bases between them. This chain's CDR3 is CSVEGLSNYGYTF. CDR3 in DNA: TGCAGCGTCGAGGGGTTATCTAACTATGGCTACACCTTC.

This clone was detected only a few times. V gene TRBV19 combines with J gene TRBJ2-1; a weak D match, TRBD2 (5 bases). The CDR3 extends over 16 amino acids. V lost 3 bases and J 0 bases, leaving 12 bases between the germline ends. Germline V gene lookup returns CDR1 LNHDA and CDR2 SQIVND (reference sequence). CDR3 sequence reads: CASSIPASLSYNEQFF. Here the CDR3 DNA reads TGTGCCAGTAGTATTCCGGCTAGCCTCTCCTACAATGAGCAGTTCTTC.

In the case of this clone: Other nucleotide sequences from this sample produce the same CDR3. CDR3 coding DNA: TGTGCCAGCAGCCAAGACCGGGATCAGCCCCAGCATTTT. Its protein product is CASSQDRDQPQHF. The J gene is TRBJ1-5, the V gene TRBV14; D gene uncertain. Trimming stripped 0 bases from V and 5 bases from J, with 5 bases between. This CDR3 contains 13 residues. Germline loops: CDR1 SGHDN, CDR2 FVKESK.

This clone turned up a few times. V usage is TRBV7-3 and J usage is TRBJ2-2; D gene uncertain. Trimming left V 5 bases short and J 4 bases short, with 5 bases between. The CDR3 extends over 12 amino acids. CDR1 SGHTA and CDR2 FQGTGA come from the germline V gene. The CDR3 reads CASSASTGELFF. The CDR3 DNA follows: TGTGCCAGCAGCGCATCCACCGGGGAGCTGTTTTTT.

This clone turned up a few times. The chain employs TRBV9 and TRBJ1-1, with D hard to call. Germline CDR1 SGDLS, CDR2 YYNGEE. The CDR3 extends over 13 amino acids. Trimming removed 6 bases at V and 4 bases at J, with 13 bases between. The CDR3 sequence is CASNRLLGTEAFF. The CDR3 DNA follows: TGTGCCAGCAACAGACTCCTGGGCACTGAAGCTTTCTTT. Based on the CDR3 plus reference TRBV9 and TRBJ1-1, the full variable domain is DSGVTQTPKHLITATGQRVTLRCSPRSGDLSVYWYQQSLDQGLQFLIQYYNGEERAKGNILERFSAQQFPDLHSELNLSSLELGDSALYFCASNRLLGTEAFFGQGTRLTVV.

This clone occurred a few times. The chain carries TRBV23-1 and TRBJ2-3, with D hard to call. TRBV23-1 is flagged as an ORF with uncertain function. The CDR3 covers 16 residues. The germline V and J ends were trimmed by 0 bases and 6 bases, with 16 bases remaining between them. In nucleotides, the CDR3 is TGCGCCAGCAGTCAATCAGCAACCCTCGGAGCGGATACGCAGTATTTT. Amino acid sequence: CASSQSATLGADTQYF.

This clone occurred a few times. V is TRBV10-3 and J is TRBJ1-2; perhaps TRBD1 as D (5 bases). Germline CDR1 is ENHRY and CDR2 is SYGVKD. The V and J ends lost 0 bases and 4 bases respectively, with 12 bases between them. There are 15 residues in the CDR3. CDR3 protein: CAISESSQAIYGYTF. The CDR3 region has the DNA TGTGCCATCAGTGAGTCCTCACAGGCGATCTATGGCTACACCTTC.

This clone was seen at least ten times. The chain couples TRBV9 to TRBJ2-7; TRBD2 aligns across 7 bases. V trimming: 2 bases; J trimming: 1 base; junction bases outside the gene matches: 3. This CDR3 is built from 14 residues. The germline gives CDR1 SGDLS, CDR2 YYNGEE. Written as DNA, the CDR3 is TGTGCCAGCAGCGTCCAAGCGGGGTCCTACGAGCAGTACTTC. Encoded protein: CASSVQAGSYEQYF. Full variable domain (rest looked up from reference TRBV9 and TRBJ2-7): DSGVTQTPKHLITATGQRVTLRCSPRSGDLSVYWYQQSLDQGLQFLIQYYNGEERAKGNILERFSAQQFPDLHSELNLSSLELGDSALYFCASSVQAGSYEQYFGPGTRLTVT.

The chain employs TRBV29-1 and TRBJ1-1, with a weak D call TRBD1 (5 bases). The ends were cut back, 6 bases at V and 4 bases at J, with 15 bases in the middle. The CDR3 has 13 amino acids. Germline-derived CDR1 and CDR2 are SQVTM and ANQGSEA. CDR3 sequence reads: CSVCRESGTEAFF. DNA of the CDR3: TGCAGCGTCTGCAGGGAGTCGGGCACTGAAGCTTTCTTT.

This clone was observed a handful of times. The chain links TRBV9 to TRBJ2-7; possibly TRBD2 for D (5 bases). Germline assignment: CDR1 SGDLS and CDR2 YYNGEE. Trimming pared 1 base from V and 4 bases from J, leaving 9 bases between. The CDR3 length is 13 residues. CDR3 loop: CASSVRTGYEQYF. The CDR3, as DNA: TGTGCCAGCAGCGTACGGACGGGGTACGAGCAGTACTTC.

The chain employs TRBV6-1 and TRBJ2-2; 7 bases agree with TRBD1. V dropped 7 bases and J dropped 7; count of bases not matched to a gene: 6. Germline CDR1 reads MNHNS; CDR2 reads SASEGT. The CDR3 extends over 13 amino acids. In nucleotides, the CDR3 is TGTGCCAGCACGGACAGGCCACGCGGGGAGCTGTTTTTT. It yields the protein CASTDRPRGELFF.

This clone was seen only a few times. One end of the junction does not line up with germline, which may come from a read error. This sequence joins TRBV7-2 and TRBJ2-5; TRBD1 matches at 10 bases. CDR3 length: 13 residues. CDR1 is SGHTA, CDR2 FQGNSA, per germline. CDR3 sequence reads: CASSLIRRDRGDF. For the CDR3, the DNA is TGTGCCAGCAGCCTAATTAGGAGGGACAGGGGTGACTTC.